The sequence of this T cell receptor (beta chain) was determined in a study of blood T cell repertoires in COVID-19. Study-wide context: The United States, Italy and Spain supplied acute and convalescent COVID-19 samples. Nucleic acid was either cDNA or gDNA, and it came from T cells, B-cell-depleted T cells, or PBMCs.

The germline gives CDR1 SGHAT, CDR2 FQNNGV. The CDR3 is made up of 13 amino acids. V was shortened by 8 bases and J by 0 bases, with 9 bases between the two germline ends. This clone was found once. Study processing details: Amplification of reference gene primers was used by the study to estimate nucleated cell counts. Profiling relied on immunoSEQ multiplex PCR, and the TCRdb table lists in-frame clones only, not all of them. V, J and clone size were drawn from that table, and D and trimming were deduced from the DNA. The table has over 55,000 clones, about four fifths seen once. V gene TRBV11-2 combines with J gene TRBJ2-3, with D maybe TRBD1 (5 bases). This receptor was obtained from a woman at least 80 years old with acute or convalescent COVID-19. The source material was peripheral blood. The CDR3 protein is CASGHTSTDTQYF. DNA of the CDR3: TGTGCCAGCGGACATACTAGCACAGATACGCAGTATTTT.